This T cell receptor beta chain was observed in a study of shared clonotypes between healthy human individuals. Study-wide findings and caveats: A handful of donors showed sharing of approximately 4.7% of naive CD4 clonotypes.

The germline V gene has CDR1 SGHVS and CDR2 FNYEAQ. The CDR3 is made up of 14 amino acids. This clone occurred once. Its antigen is unidentified. Germline and junction disagree at one end, which may indicate a read error. In the authors' workflow: ImmunoSEQ supplied junction-only sequences lacking quality scores, so filtering was different. The repertoire was sequenced with immunoSEQ multiplex PCR; TCRdb's copy has only in-frame clones and lacks some. D and trimming come from the DNA, and the V and J calls and clone size come from that table. The table records 730,000 or so clones, 72% of them present only once.

V usage is TRBV7-6 and J usage is TRBJ2-5; 9 nucleotides match TRBD2. The TCR originated in a woman aged 25 to 39 in good health. Material: memory CD4+ T cells sorted from blood. Regarding subset: CD45RA-negative fraction. CDR3 residues: CASSVAGAQETQYF. In nucleotides, the CDR3 is TGTGCCAGCAGCGTAGCGGGAGCCCAAGAGACCCAGTACTTC.